This T cell receptor beta chain is drawn from a study of blood T cell repertoires in COVID-19. The overall study: The United States, Italy and Spain provided the acute and convalescent COVID-19 samples. PBMCs, B-cell-depleted T cells, or T cells were the source of the cDNA or gDNA that made up the material.

Per the original data handling: How many nucleated cells were present was estimated from reference gene primer amplification. Some clones are missing from TCRdb's copy, which holds only in-frame ones; the method was immunoSEQ multiplex PCR. Clonal size and the V and J genes are those of that table, whereas D and trimming came from the DNA. The sample carries more than 400,000 clones, approximately 85% recorded once. The CDR3 spans 15 residues. CDR1 and CDR2 from the germline V gene are SGDLS and YYNGEE. J lost 3 bases, V lost 0 bases, and 3 bases had no gene match. The genes are TRBV9 and TRBJ2-7; 10 nucleotides agree with TRBD2. The sequenced material came from peripheral blood. The sequence was obtained from a human donor in a cohort sampled during active COVID-19. The CDR3 protein is CASSVASGSNYEQYF. CDR3 DNA sequence: TGTGCCAGCAGCGTAGCTAGCGGGAGCAACTACGAGCAGTACTTC.